Reported below is one TCR beta chain. This CDR3 region has 16 residues. The V gene end was trimmed by 3 bases and the J gene end by 0 bases; junction bases not matched to a gene: 7. Germline-derived CDR1 and CDR2 are LNHDA and SQIVND (reference sequence). The assay was immunoSEQ multiplex PCR, and TCRdb's table has in-frame clones only and misses some. The sample holds 60,000 to 95,000 clones, roughly 91% seen once. This specimen belongs to a study of technical replicates of blood from several donors. Sequences were obtained from T cells isolated from PBMCs. The sequence came from a human donor in good health. Some clones in this sample may be carry-over from other donors' samples. The V gene is TRBV19, the J gene TRBJ1-1; 7 bases map to TRBD1. CDR3 in DNA: TGTGCCAGTAGTATTGAAGATGGGACAGTGAACACTGAAGCTTTCTTT. Amino acids: CASSIEDGTVNTEAFF.